This section outlines one T cell receptor (beta chain) sequence together with its context. Its antigen is not identified. Individual cDNA molecules were tagged with unique molecular identifiers. TCRdb used MiXCR to reprocess the 5' RACE reads, holding one entry per CDR3 protein. The repertoire consists of tens of thousands of distinct CDR3 sequences, with 8.5% to 10% occurring once and the leading ten covering under 4.5%. These data originate in a study of early T cells in non-severe SARS-CoV-2 infection. As for the study in general: It was bulk RNA from unsorted whole blood that was sequenced, and the chains were unpaired.

Germline assignment: CDR1 SNHLY and CDR2 FYNNEI. The V end was cut by 2 bases, the J end by 2 bases, with 13 bases between. The length of the CDR3 is 15 residues. Whole-study findings and limits: Missing private and CD4 specificities, VDJdb matching favored anti-spike CD8 responses.

The clonotype was recovered from an adult who was a healthcare worker with PCR-confirmed SARS-CoV-2 infection or an uninfected control (not recorded which). This chain links TRBV2 with TRBJ2-7, with D uncertain. Sequencing was performed on whole blood, taken at baseline. The CDR3 protein is CASSEIGMKTYEQYF. CDR3 DNA: TGTGCCAGCAGTGAAATCGGCATGAAGACCTACGAGCAGTACTTC.